The entry that follows covers one T cell receptor beta chain sequence. Its target is not known. This sample is part of a study of graft-versus-host responses after intestinal transplantation. Overall study: Recipients had multivisceral, liver-intestinal, or isolated intestinal transplants. The whole recipient group had anti-thymocyte globulin induction followed by tacrolimus and steroids for two to three years.

Study-level results: In patients with graft-donor T cell macrochimerism, allograft graft-versus-host to host-versus-graft clonal ratios were high. Investigators detected GvH clones in recipient marrow, with some emerging earlier in ileum or blood.

Method: immunoSEQ multiplex PCR; TCRdb's copy keeps in-frame clones and lacks some. The table has just over 95,000 clones, about 90% seen once; the top ten hold approximately 0.17%. The J segment lost 6 bases and the V segment lost 0 bases, leaving 2 bases of the junction unmatched. CDR1 is SGHRS and CDR2 is YFSETQ in the germline V gene. The length of the CDR3 is 13 residues. The material was unstimulated CD4+ T cells sorted from spleen or lymph node cells, obtained before intestinal transplant. This TCR came from a human donor who received an intestinal transplant. The rearrangement joins TRBV5-1 to TRBJ1-2, with TRBD1 matching 7 bases. The CDR3 region is CASSLGQGDGYTF. The CDR3 DNA follows: TGCGCCAGCAGCTTGGGACAGGGTGATGGCTACACCTTC.